This TCR beta chain was observed in a study of blood T cell repertoires in COVID-19. Germline V gene lookup returns CDR1 SNHLY and CDR2 FYNNEI. The V end was cut by 4 bases, the J end by 0 bases, with 10 bases between. The length of the CDR3 is 16 residues. Clones were sequenced by immunoSEQ multiplex PCR, and TCRdb holds only the in-frame ones, with some missing. This table has 300,000 to 400,000 clones, 85% appearing once. The TCR was taken from a woman under 40 who had been exposed to COVID-19. The chain links TRBV2 to TRBJ1-6; no reliable D call. Material for sequencing was PBMCs or T cells enriched from blood (not recorded which). The CDR3 bases are TGTGCCAGCAGTGCTTTTGTGAGCTCCTATAATTCACCCCTCCACTTT. This translates into CASSAFVSSYNSPLHF.